This T cell receptor beta chain was identified during a study of T-cell reconstitution after alpha-beta-depleted transplantation in children. Study findings and constraints: By one year post-transplant, T-cell counts and diversity largely arose from T cells that were newly produced. Recipient T cells and thymic progenitors that survived were the source of the high TCRbeta diversity seen at day 60 in some patients. Several hundred expanded graft clones reportedly supplied alpha-beta T cells about two months after transplant.

The TCRbeta library incorporated unique molecular identifiers. TCRdb ran MiXCR on the PCR reads and lists one entry per CDR3 protein. The sample lists over 450,000 distinct CDR3 sequences, over 9.5% seen once, with 2% to 2.5% in the top ten. The table lists this clonotype with a few counts. Its specificity is not known. Germline V lookup: CDR1 MGHDK, CDR2 SYGVNS. With 3 bases clipped from V and 0 bases from J, the junction kept 8 bases outside the gene matches. The CDR3 has 18 residues. The chain recombines TRBV25-1 with TRBJ2-1; 10 nucleotides align to TRBD2. The sample here was PBMCs, taken before TCRalphabeta/CD19-depleted stem cell transplant. This receptor was obtained from a child aged 2-9 years with inherited bone marrow failure, due to receive a stem cell transplant. The CDR3 sequence: CASSELAGETSSYNEQFF. The CDR3 DNA reads TGTGCCAGCAGTGAGCTAGCGGGAGAGACCTCCTCCTACAATGAGCAGTTCTTC.